The entry below describes one T cell receptor (beta chain). This record comes from a study of tumor and adjacent non-tumor tissue in lung cancer. No cell sorting was done before RNA was extracted from the tissue. From germline, CDR1 is SGHNT and CDR2 YYREEE (reference sequence). This CDR3 is built from 16 residues. The germline V and J ends were trimmed by 6 bases and 2 bases, with 19 bases remaining between them. The library came from three nested PCR rounds adapted from ARM-PCR protocols. TCRdb independently ran MiXCR on the multiplex PCR reads; one entry per CDR3 protein. Of 200,000 to 250,000 distinct CDR3 sequences listed, about 76% were seen once; the top ten hold approximately 26%.

This chain links TRBV5-4 with TRBJ2-3; a possible D gene is TRBD2 (6 bases). Sequences were obtained from lung tumor tissue. The source of this sequence is a man aged 55-75 years with non-small cell lung cancer. The DNA of the CDR3 is TGTGCCAGCATGCCCTCACTGGGACTCTACACAGATACGCAGTATTTT. Residues: CASMPSLGLYTDTQYF.